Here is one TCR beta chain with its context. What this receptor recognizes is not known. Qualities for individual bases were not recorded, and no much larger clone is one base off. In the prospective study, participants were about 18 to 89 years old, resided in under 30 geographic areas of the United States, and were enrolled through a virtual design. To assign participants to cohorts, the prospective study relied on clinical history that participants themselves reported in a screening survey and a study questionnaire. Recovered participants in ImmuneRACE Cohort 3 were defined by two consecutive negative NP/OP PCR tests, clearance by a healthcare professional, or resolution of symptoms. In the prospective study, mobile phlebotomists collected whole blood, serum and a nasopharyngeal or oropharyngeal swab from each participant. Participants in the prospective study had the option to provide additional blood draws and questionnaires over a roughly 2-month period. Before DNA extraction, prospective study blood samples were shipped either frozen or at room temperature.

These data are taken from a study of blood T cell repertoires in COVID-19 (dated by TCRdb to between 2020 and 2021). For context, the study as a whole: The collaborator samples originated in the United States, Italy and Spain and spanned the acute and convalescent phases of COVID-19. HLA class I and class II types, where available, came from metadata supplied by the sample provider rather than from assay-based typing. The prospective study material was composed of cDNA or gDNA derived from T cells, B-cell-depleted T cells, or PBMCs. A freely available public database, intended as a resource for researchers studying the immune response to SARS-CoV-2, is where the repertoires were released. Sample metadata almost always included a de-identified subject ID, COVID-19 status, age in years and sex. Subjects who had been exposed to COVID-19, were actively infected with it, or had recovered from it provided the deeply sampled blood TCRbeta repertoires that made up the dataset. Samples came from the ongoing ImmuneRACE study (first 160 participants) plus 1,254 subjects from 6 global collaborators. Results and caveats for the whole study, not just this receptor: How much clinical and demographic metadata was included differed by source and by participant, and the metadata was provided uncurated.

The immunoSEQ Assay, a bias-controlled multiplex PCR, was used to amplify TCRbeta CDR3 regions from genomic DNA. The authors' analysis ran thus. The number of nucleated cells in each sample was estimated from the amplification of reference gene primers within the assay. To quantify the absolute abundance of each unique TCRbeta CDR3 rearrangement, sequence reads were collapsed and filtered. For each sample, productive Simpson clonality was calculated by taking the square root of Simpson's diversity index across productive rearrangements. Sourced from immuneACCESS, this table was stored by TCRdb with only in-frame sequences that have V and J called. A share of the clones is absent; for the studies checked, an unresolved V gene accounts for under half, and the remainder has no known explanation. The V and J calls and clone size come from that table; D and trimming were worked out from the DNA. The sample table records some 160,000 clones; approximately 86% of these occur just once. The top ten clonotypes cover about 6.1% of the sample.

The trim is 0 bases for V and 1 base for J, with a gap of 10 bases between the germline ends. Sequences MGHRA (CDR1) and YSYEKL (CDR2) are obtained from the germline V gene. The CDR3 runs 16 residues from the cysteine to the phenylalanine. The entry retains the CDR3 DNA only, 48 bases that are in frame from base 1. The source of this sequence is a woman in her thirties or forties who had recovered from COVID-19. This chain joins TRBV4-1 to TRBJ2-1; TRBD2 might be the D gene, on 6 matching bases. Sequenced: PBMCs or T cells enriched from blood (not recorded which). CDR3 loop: CASSQDGSGSYNEQFF. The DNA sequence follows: TGCGCCAGCAGCCAAGACGGGAGTGGTTCCTACAATGAGCAGTTCTTC.